What follows are 30 T cell receptor beta chains derived from one specimen sequenced in a study of blood T cells in healthy people across ages. Alongside a J-beta primer mix, a sample-barcoded 5' primer served in a second PCR lasting about 7 to 11 cycles. One entry per CDR3 protein results from TCRdb running MiXCR on the 5' RACE reads. The repertoire holds over 700,000 distinct CDR3 sequences, with 20% to 25% as singletons. These records were also assigned to another study, of T cells of mothers and their children.

Material: blood. The origin of the receptors is a boy between 10 and 17 years old in good health.

The chain uses TRBV5-1 and TRBJ2-7; 7 nucleotides agree with TRBD2. From germline, CDR1 is SGHRS and CDR2 YFSETQ. This CDR3 spans 14 amino acids. The trim removed 3 bases at V and 5 bases at J, leaving 8 bases unmatched. Here the CDR3 reads CASSSGGKADEQYF. The DNA for the CDR3 is TGCGCCAGCAGCTCGGGAGGAAAGGCGGACGAGCAGTACTTC.

This chain connects TRBV7-9 to TRBJ2-1; TRBD2 might be the D (5 bases). The germline CDR1 and CDR2 sequences are SEHNR and FQNEAQ (reference sequence). This CDR3 comprises 14 residues. V gave up 5 bases and J gave up 9 bases, with 17 bases separating them. The CDR3 is CASSPAGPTTEQFF. The CDR3 coding sequence is TGTGCCAGCAGCCCCGCGGGCCCAACTACTGAGCAGTTCTTC. Drawing the rest from reference TRBV7-9 and TRBJ2-1, the complete variable domain is DTGVSQNPRHKITKRGQNVTFRCDPISEHNRLYWYRQTLGQGPEFLTYFQNEAQLEKSRLLSDRFSAERPKGSFSTLEIQRTEQGDSAMYLCASSPAGPTTEQFFGPGTRLTVL.

The chain joins TRBV28 to TRBJ2-5; unclear D gene. The CDR3 is 14 residues long. Germline V gene data show CDR1 as MDHEN and CDR2 as SYDVKM. The ends were cut back, 5 bases at V and 2 bases at J, with 12 bases in the middle. Written as DNA, the CDR3 is TGTGCCAGCAGTCGACGACAAGATCAAGAGACCCAGTACTTC. Protein: CASSRRQDQETQYF.

This chain connects TRBV25-1 to TRBJ1-6; D not resolved. Trimming left V 6 bases short and J 8 bases short, with 14 bases between. The CDR3 loop spans 14 amino acids. The V gene's germline CDR1 is MGHDK and CDR2 SYGVNS. The DNA for the CDR3 is TGTGCCAGCAGGGCTATATACGGTTATTCACCCCTCCACTTT. Amino acids: CASRAIYGYSPLHF.

This clonotype was seen more than once but under ten times. The CDR3 bases are TGCGCCAGCAGCTTGGATCTGCCGCAACAAGAGACCCAGTACTTC. Protein product: CASSLDLPQQETQYF. V and J are TRBV5-1 and TRBJ2-5; D is ambiguous. The germline V gene encodes CDR1 SGHRS and CDR2 YFSETQ. The CDR3 consists of 15 residues. Trimming left V 0 bases short and J 2 bases short, with 11 bases between.

The chain recombines TRBV12-3 or TRBV12-4 with TRBJ2-1; 10 bases agree with TRBD2. V trimming: 7 bases; J trimming: 8 bases; junction bases outside the gene matches: 14. The CDR3 spans 16 residues. CDR3 coding DNA: TGTGCCAGCAACTCGGGGAGCGGGGGGGCCTTTTATGAGCAGTTCTTC. Translated: CASNSGSGGAFYEQFF.

The chain is built from TRBV24-1 and TRBJ2-2; TRBD1 might be the D (5 bases). This CDR3 is 14 amino acids long. V was clipped by 0 bases and J by 6 bases, with 7 bases between them. The V gene's germline CDR1 is KGHDR and CDR2 SFDVKD. CDR3 nucleotides: TGTGCCACCAGTGATTTGCAGGGCCCCGGGGAGCTGTTTTTT. Translated: CATSDLQGPGELFF.

This sequence joins TRBV20-1 and TRBJ1-2, with TRBD1 matching 7 bases. This CDR3 has 15 amino acids. Losses at the gene ends were 0 bases for V and 7 bases for J; bases not matched to a gene: 11. Per germline, CDR1 DFQATT and CDR2 SNEGSKA (reference sequence). The DNA for the CDR3 is TGCAGTGCTAGAGAGCCTTATACAGGGGATCGTGGCTACACCTTC. Encoded protein: CSAREPYTGDRGYTF.

There are a few counts of this clonotype. V is TRBV3-1 and J is TRBJ2-7, with unresolved D. V lost 3 bases and J lost 6, with 9 bases in between. The CDR3 contains 12 residues. Germline V gene data show CDR1 as LGHDT and CDR2 as YNNKEL (reference sequence). The CDR3 loop reads CASSHSMGEQYF. CDR3 coding DNA: TGTGCCAGCAGCCATTCGATGGGCGAGCAGTACTTC.

This clonotype has only a few counts. The chain couples TRBV6-5 to TRBJ1-4, with 9 positions matching TRBD1. Looked up from germline, CDR1 is MNHEY and CDR2 is SVGAGI. This CDR3 has 17 amino acids. J was trimmed by 2 bases and V by 6 bases; bases with no gene match: 10. For the CDR3, the DNA is TGTGCCAGCAGGCCGGACAGGGGATTCACGACTAATGAAAAACTGTTTTTT. Amino acid sequence: CASRPDRGFTTNEKLFF.

The table lists this clonotype with a few counts. The chain uses TRBV5-6 and TRBJ2-7; 7 nucleotides agree with TRBD1. The CDR3 is 13 residues long. The germline gives CDR1 SGHDT, CDR2 YYEEEE. Trimming removed 3 bases from V and 7 bases from J; junction bases left unmatched: 7. CDR3 sequence reads: CASSSTGWDEQYF. The CDR3 DNA reads TGTGCCAGCAGCTCGACAGGGTGGGATGAGCAGTACTTC. Filled out from reference TRBV5-6 and TRBJ2-7, the complete variable domain reads DAGVTQSPTHLIKTRGQQVTLRCSPKSGHDTVSWYQQALGQGPQFIFQYYEEEERQRGNFPDRFSGHQFPNYSSELNVNALLLGDSALYLCASSSTGWDEQYFGPGTRLTVT.

The chain recombines TRBV10-3 with TRBJ1-2; TRBD1 matches 7 bases. CDR1 is ENHRY, CDR2 SYGVKD, per germline. This CDR3 has 14 residues. V shed 3 bases, J shed 5 bases, and the junction held 6 bases outside the gene matches. CDR3 in DNA: TGTGCCATCAGTGATCCGGACAGGTCATATGGCTACACCTTC. It yields the protein CAISDPDRSYGYTF.

This clonotype was counted a few times. The J gene is TRBJ2-5, the V gene TRBV4-3, with D tentatively TRBD1 (5 bases). TRBJ2-7 explains the end of the DNA better; the J call may be wrong. The CDR3 spans 15 residues. The germline gives CDR1 LGHNA, CDR2 YSLEER. CDR3 sequence: CASSQGAGNAYEQYF. In DNA form, the CDR3 reads TGCGCCAGCAGCCAAGGGGCAGGGAATGCCTACGAGCAGTACTTC.

The chain carries TRBV7-9 and TRBJ1-1, with D uncertain. V gave up 1 base and J gave up 10 bases, with 13 bases separating them. The length of the CDR3 is 13 residues. The germline gives CDR1 SEHNR, CDR2 FQNEAQ (reference sequence). For the CDR3, the DNA is TGTGCCAGCAGCTTAGTTCTCGGGGAAGGAGCTTTCTTT. It translates to CASSLVLGEGAFF.

This rearrangement joins TRBV7-3 to TRBJ2-5; 7 bases line up with TRBD2. CDR3 length equals 15 residues. With 1 base clipped from V and 2 bases from J, the junction kept 4 bases outside the gene matches. CDR1 SGHTA and CDR2 FQGTGA come from the germline V gene. CDR3 bases: TGTGCCAGCAGCTTAAATGGGGGGGAACAAGAGACCCAGTACTTC. Amino acid sequence: CASSLNGGEQETQYF.

V and J are TRBV13 and TRBJ1-4; TRBD1 agrees at 12 bases. With V trimmed by 5 bases and J by 10 bases, 8 bases remained unmatched. Germline CDR1 and CDR2: PRHDT and FYEKMQ (reference sequence). CDR3 length: 15 amino acids. The CDR3 nucleotides are TGTGCCAGCAGCCAACCGGGACAGGGGGCCCGAAAACTGTTTTTT. Encoded protein: CASSQPGQGARKLFF.

The chain carries TRBV6-6 and TRBJ2-7, with TRBD2 as a possible D gene (6 bases). CDR3 length: 14 amino acids. V lost 3 bases, J lost 2 bases, and 11 bases lay in between. The germline CDR1 and CDR2 sequences are MNHNY and SVGAGI (reference sequence). CDR3 in amino acids: CASSYNREPYEQYF. The CDR3 coding sequence is TGTGCCAGCAGTTATAATCGGGAGCCCTACGAGCAGTACTTC.

The rearrangement links TRBV7-2 to TRBJ2-5; 9 nucleotides agree with TRBD1. The end of the DNA fits TRBJ2-7 better, so the J call may be wrong. CDR1 is SGHTA, CDR2 FQGNSA, per germline. This CDR3 is 15 amino acids long. The CDR3 region is CASSLAPGQGYEQYF. The CDR3, as DNA: TGTGCCAGCAGCTTAGCCCCGGGACAGGGCTACGAGCAGTACTTC.

This clonotype turned up a few times. The CDR3: CSATLSRTGGYEQYF. CDR3 coding DNA: TGCAGCGCGACATTATCCCGGACAGGGGGATACGAGCAGTACTTC. The rearrangement uses TRBV29-1 and TRBJ2-7; 10 bases align to TRBD1. V lost 7 bases, J lost 4 bases, and 13 bases stayed unmatched. The CDR3 sequence is 15 residues long. Looked up from germline, CDR1 is SQVTM and CDR2 is ANQGSEA.

This clonotype was detected a few times. The chain employs TRBV15 and TRBJ1-4; D remains unclear. The V gene's germline CDR1 is LNHNV and CDR2 YYDKDF (reference sequence). Trimming left V 1 base short and J 8 bases short, with 8 bases between. The CDR3 is 13 residues long. The CDR3 is CATSRGQREKLFF. The CDR3 DNA reads as TGTGCCACCAGCAGAGGTCAGAGAGAAAAACTGTTTTTT.

The rearrangement links TRBV5-4 to TRBJ1-5, with 9 bases that match TRBD1. J gave up 6 bases and V 4 bases, and 8 bases lay outside the gene matches. The length of the CDR3 is 15 residues. Per the germline V gene, CDR1 is SGHNT and CDR2 is YYREEE (reference sequence). CDR3 sequence (DNA): TGTGCCAGCAGCGTAGACAGGGGGGCAGGTCAGCCCCAGCATTTT. Its protein product is CASSVDRGAGQPQHF.

This sequence joins TRBV6-2 or TRBV6-3 and TRBJ2-4, with TRBD1 matching 10 bases. The CDR3 sequence is 14 residues long. Germline CDR1 and CDR2: MNHEY and SVGEGT. The J segment lost 1 base and the V segment lost 7 bases, leaving 1 base of the junction unmatched. The CDR3 loop reads CASKGQGAKNIQYF. The CDR3, as DNA: TGTGCCAGCAAGGGACAGGGGGCCAAAAACATTCAGTACTTC.

This sequence joins TRBV29-1 and TRBJ1-2; a weak D match, TRBD1 (5 bases). Deletions cut 5 bases from V and 5 bases from J, with 15 bases between. The V gene's germline CDR1 is SQVTM and CDR2 ANQGSEA. CDR3 length: 13 residues. The CDR3 region is CSVITGRNYGYTF. In nucleotides, the CDR3 is TGCAGCGTTATCACAGGACGAAATTATGGCTACACCTTC.

The chain joins TRBV7-8 to TRBJ1-2; maybe TRBD1 (5 bases). V lost 2 bases, J lost 8 bases, and 18 bases lay in between. The CDR3 totals 15 residues. Germline loops: CDR1 SGHVS, CDR2 FQNEAQ. The CDR3: CASSLSVGSGEGYTF. DNA for the CDR3: TGTGCCAGCAGCTTAAGTGTTGGGTCGGGGGAAGGCTACACCTTC.

J is TRBJ2-3 and V is TRBV5-1; no definite D call. V lost 4 bases, J lost 2 bases, and 17 bases lay in between. Germline CDR1 SGHRS, CDR2 YFSETQ. This CDR3 is built from 16 residues. This CDR3 reads CASSTEGFRNTDTQYF. As DNA, the CDR3 is TGCGCCAGCAGCACCGAAGGGTTCCGCAACACAGATACGCAGTATTTT. Looking up the rest from reference TRBV5-1 and TRBJ2-3 gives the full variable domain: KAGVTQTPRYLIKTRGQQVTLSCSPISGHRSVSWYQQTPGQGLQFLFEYFSETQRNKGNFPGRFSGRQFSNSRSEMNVSTLELGDSALYLCASSTEGFRNTDTQYFGPGTRLTVL.

This clonotype was seen only a few times. The V call is TRBV6-2 or TRBV6-3, the J call TRBJ2-7, with no clear D. The germline V and J ends were trimmed by 4 bases and 2 bases, with 9 bases remaining between them. The CDR3 runs to 13 residues. Germline CDR1 MNHEY, CDR2 SVGEGT. CDR3 in DNA: TGTGCCAGCAGTTCCTTCACCGCCTACGAGCAGTACTTC. Its protein is CASSSFTAYEQYF.

This clonotype appeared a few times. The chain couples TRBV12-3 or TRBV12-4 to TRBJ2-5; 14 nucleotides line up with TRBD2. Judging by the DNA end, TRBJ2-7 fits better; the J call may be wrong. The CDR3 has 15 amino acids. CDR3 DNA sequence: TGTGCCAGCAGCTGGACTAGCGGGAGGAGCTACGAGCAGTACTTC. Translated, it gives CASSWTSGRSYEQYF.

CDR3 loop: CASSSASGRAGEQYF. The DNA for the CDR3 is TGTGCCAGCAGCTCTGCTAGCGGGAGGGCGGGTGAGCAGTACTTC. The rearrangement links TRBV7-6 to TRBJ2-7, with TRBD2 identical over 12 bases. Germline CDR1 is SGHVS and CDR2 is FNYEAQ. V was pared by 4 bases and J by 7 bases, with 8 bases of the junction left unmatched. The CDR3 sequence is 15 residues long.

The chain has TRBV4-2 and TRBJ2-5, with TRBD1 matching over 12 bases. Per the germline V gene, CDR1 is LGHNA and CDR2 is YNFKEQ. V shed 2 bases, J shed 3 bases, and the junction held 4 bases outside the gene matches. This CDR3 spans 16 amino acids. CDR3 amino acids: CASSQSGQGAEETQYF. CDR3 DNA sequence: TGTGCCAGCAGCCAATCGGGACAGGGGGCGGAAGAGACCCAGTACTTC.

This chain joins TRBV7-6 and TRBJ2-5; 7 bases align to TRBD1. Germline V CDR1 and CDR2: SGHVS, FNYEAQ. The CDR3 length is 16 residues. V trimming: 4 bases; J trimming: 1 base; junction bases outside the gene matches: 9. This CDR3 reads CASSSPRGQIQETQYF. The CDR3 coding sequence is TGTGCCAGCAGCTCCCCACGGGGACAGATCCAAGAGACCCAGTACTTC.